This T cell receptor beta chain was captured by sequencing in a study of vaccination and CD4 T cells after COVID-19. Time point given: late sampling 161 to 241 days after vaccination in three convalescent patients. The sample's treatment: approximately 11-day PBMC culture with coronavirus spike peptide pools or control peptides (ViraFEST assay). As for this clonotype: Antigen: not known.

V dropped 4 bases and J dropped 2; count of bases not matched to a gene: 10. Germline V gives CDR1 DFQATT, CDR2 SNEGSKA (reference sequence). The CDR3 runs to 17 residues. Once obtained from cultured CD4+ T cells, the DNA was sequenced using the Oncomine TCR Beta short-read assay. Once CD4+ T cells had been cultured, genomic DNA was extracted from them. TCRdb independently ran MiXCR on the PCR reads; one entry per CDR3 protein. The data show approximately 23,000 distinct CDR3 sequences, about two fifths seen once. The source material was CD4+ T cells from blood, cultured in vitro, sampled about 7 months after SARS-CoV-2 vaccination. The chain joins TRBV20-1 to TRBJ2-3; 12 bases line up with TRBD2. This TCR was recovered from a human donor who had recovered from COVID-19. The CDR3 bases are TGCAGTGCTAATTCCCCGACTAGCGGGAGACTCACAGATACGCAGTATTTT. Translated: CSANSPTSGRLTDTQYF.